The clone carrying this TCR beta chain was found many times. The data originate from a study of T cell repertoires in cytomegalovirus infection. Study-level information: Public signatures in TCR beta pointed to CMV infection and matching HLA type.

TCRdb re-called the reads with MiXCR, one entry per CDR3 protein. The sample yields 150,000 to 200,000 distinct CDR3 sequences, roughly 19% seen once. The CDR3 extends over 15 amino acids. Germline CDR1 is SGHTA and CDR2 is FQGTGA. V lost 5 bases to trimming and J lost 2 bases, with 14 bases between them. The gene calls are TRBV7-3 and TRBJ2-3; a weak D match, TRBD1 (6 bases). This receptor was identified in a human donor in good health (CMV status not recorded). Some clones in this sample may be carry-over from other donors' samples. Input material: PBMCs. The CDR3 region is CASSPRGDNTDTQYF. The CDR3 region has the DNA TGTGCCAGCAGCCCAAGAGGGGACAACACAGATACGCAGTATTTT. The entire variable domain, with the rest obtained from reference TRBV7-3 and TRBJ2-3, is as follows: GAGVSQTPSNKVTEKGKYVELRCDPISGHTALYWYRQSLGQGPEFLIYFQGTGAADDSGLPNDRFFAVRPEGSVSTLKIQRTERGDSAVYLCASSPRGDNTDTQYFGPGTRLTVL.